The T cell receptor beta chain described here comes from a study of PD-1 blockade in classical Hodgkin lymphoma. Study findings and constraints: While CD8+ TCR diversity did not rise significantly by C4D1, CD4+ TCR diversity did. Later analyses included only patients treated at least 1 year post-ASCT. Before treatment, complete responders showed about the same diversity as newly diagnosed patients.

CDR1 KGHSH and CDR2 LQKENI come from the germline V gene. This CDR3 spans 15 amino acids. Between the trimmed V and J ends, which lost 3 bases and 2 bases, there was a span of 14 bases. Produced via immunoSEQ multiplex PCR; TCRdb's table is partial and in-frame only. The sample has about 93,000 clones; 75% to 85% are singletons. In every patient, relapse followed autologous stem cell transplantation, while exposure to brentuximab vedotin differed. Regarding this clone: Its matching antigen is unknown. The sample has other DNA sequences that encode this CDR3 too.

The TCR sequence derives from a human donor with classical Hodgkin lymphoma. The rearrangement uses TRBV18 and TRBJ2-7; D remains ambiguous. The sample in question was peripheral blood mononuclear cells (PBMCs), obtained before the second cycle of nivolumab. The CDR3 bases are TGTGCCAGCTCACCGACAAACGACGCAACCTACGAGCAGTACTTC. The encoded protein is CASSPTNDATYEQYF.